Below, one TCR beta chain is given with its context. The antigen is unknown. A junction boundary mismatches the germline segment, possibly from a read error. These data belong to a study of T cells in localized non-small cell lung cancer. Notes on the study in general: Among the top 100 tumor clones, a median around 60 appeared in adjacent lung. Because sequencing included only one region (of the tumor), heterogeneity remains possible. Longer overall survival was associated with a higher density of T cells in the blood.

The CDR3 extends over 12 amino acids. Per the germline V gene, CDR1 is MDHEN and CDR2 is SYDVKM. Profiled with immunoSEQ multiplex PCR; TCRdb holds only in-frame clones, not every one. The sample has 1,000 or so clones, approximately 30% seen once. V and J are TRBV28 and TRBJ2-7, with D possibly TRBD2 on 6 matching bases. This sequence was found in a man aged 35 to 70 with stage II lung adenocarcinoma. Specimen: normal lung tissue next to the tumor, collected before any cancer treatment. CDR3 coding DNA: TGTGCCAGCAGTTCGGCGGGACTGCGGGGCGTTTTC. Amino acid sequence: CASSSAGLRGVF.